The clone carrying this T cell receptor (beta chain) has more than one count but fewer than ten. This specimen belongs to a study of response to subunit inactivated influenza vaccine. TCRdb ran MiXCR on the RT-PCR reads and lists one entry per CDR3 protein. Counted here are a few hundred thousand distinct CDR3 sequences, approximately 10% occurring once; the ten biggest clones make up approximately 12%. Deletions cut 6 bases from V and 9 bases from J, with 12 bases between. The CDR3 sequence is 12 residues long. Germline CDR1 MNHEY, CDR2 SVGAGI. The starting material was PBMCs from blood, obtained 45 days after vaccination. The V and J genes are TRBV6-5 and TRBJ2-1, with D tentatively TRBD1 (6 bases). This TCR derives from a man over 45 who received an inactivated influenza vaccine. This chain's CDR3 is CASSSRTAEQFF. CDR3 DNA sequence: TGTGCCAGCAGCTCTCGGACAGCTGAGCAGTTCTTC.